A selection of T cell receptor beta chains follows, all from one sample in a study of T cell responses to AZD1222 COVID-19 vaccine. Using immunoSEQ multiplex PCR, the repertoire was profiled, and TCRdb retains in-frame clones only, with some absent. The data contain 150,000 to 200,000 clones, about nine tenths of them seen just once; the ten biggest clones take up roughly 6%. This specimen consisted of peripheral blood, obtained on day 0 of AZD1222 vaccination. Receptors were obtained from an adult in good health. Both conserved end residues are part of each CDR3. D genes are given only for firm matches. The size entry is marked missing in some rows and otherwise reads once, few, many or a size class.

clone_size: once
j_call: TRBJ2-3
v_call: TRBV2
d_call: TRBD1
cdr3_nt: TGTGCCAGCGGATGGGGACAGAGGTCCAGGGCTACGCAGTATTTT
cdr3_aa: CASGWGQRSRATQYF

clone_size: .
j_call: TRBJ2-5
v_call: TRBV30
d_call: .
cdr3_nt: TGTGCCTGGAGTTGGGTAGCCCAAGAGACCCAGTACTTC
cdr3_aa: CAWSWVAQETQYF

clone_size: .
j_call: TRBJ1-6
v_call: TRBV5-1
d_call: TRBD1
cdr3_nt: TGCGCCAGCAGCTCGGCCGGGACAGGGAGTTCACCCCTCCACTTT
cdr3_aa: CASSSAGTGSSPLHF

clone_size: .
j_call: TRBJ2-3
v_call: TRBV2
d_call: .
cdr3_nt: TGTGCCAGCAGTGCCCCCTCAGGGTTCACAGATACGCAGTATTTT
cdr3_aa: CASSAPSGFTDTQYF

clone_size: .
j_call: TRBJ2-1
v_call: TRBV5-1
d_call: .
cdr3_nt: TGCGCCAGCAGCTTGGTAACTTACAATGAGCAGTTCTTC
cdr3_aa: CASSLVTYNEQFF

clone_size: .
j_call: TRBJ1-4
v_call: TRBV20-1
d_call: .
cdr3_nt: TGCAGTGCTAGGGCCGAAAAACTGTTTTTT
cdr3_aa: CSARAEKLFF

clone_size: .
j_call: TRBJ1-5
v_call: TRBV14
d_call: .
cdr3_nt: TGTGCCAGCAGCCAAGCACTTAGACAGTCTATCAAGCAGCCCCAGCATTTT
cdr3_aa: CASSQALRQSIKQPQHF

clone_size: .
j_call: TRBJ2-3
v_call: TRBV24-1
d_call: TRBD2
cdr3_nt: TGTGCCACCAGTCTAACTAGCGGGGGGTCAGGAGATACGCAGTATTTT
cdr3_aa: CATSLTSGGSGDTQYF

clone_size: .
j_call: TRBJ1-3
v_call: TRBV5-1
d_call: TRBD1
cdr3_nt: TGCGCCAGCAGTCCGGTTTCCAGGGGGACTGGAAACACCATATATTTT
cdr3_aa: CASSPVSRGTGNTIYF

clone_size: .
j_call: TRBJ2-6
v_call: TRBV18
d_call: TRBD1
cdr3_nt: TGTGCCAGCTCACGAAACCGGGACAGGGGCTCTGGGGCCAACGTCCTGACTTTC
cdr3_aa: CASSRNRDRGSGANVLTF

clone_size: .
j_call: TRBJ1-3
v_call: TRBV10-2
d_call: .
cdr3_nt: TGCGCCAGCAGTGCCATCTCTGGAAACACCATATATTTT
cdr3_aa: CASSAISGNTIYF

clone_size: .
j_call: TRBJ1-4
v_call: TRBV5-1
d_call: .
cdr3_nt: TGCGCCAGCAGCTTAGCGAGGCGAGGGGCTAATGAAAAACTGTTTTTT
cdr3_aa: CASSLARRGANEKLFF

clone_size: .
j_call: TRBJ2-5
v_call: TRBV11-2
d_call: .
cdr3_nt: TGTGCCAGCAGCTTCTGGGGGGCAGGAGAGACCCAGTACTTC
cdr3_aa: CASSFWGAGETQYF

clone_size: .
j_call: TRBJ2-7
v_call: TRBV6-1
d_call: .
cdr3_nt: TGTGCCAGCAGTGAGACGCGGGATAAGTCCTACGAGCAGTACTTC
cdr3_aa: CASSETRDKSYEQYF

clone_size: .
j_call: TRBJ1-2
v_call: TRBV29-1
d_call: TRBD1
cdr3_nt: TGCAGCGTTGAAGCCCGGGGGACAGGGGACTATGGCTACACCTTC
cdr3_aa: CSVEARGTGDYGYTF

clone_size: .
j_call: TRBJ1-4
v_call: TRBV3-1/TRBV3-2
d_call: .
cdr3_nt: TGTGCCAGCAGCCAAGATTTTGAAAAACTGTTTTTT
cdr3_aa: CASSQDFEKLFF

clone_size: .
j_call: TRBJ1-6
v_call: TRBV30
d_call: .
cdr3_nt: TGTGCCTGGAGTGTACGACGTGAGGGGGGGGCGATTAATCCCCTCCACTTT
cdr3_aa: CAWSVRREGGAINPLHF